These T cell receptor beta chains were read from a single sample in a study of shared clonotypes between healthy human individuals. Profiling relied on immunoSEQ multiplex PCR, and the TCRdb table lists in-frame clones only, not all of them. The data hold some 2.1 million clones, with 85% to 95% observed a single time. The sequenced sample was naive CD4+ T cells sorted from blood. Receptors originate from a man younger than 35 in good health. Both conserved end residues are part of each CDR3. The order of the fields is D gene, J gene, clone size, V gene, CDR3 protein, CDR3 DNA. D genes are given only for firm matches. A clone size is listed for some rows: how often the clone was seen (once, few, many), or a class if it is expanded.

d_gene: TRBD1
j_gene: TRBJ1-5
abundance: -
v_gene: TRBV10-3
CDR3aa: CAARTGPNQPQHF
CDR3nt: TGTGCCGCTAGGACAGGGCCGAATCAGCCCCAGCATTTT

d_gene: TRBD2
j_gene: TRBJ2-1
abundance: -
v_gene: TRBV4-3
CDR3aa: CASSPGLAGAGEQFF
CDR3nt: TGCGCCAGCAGCCCCGGACTAGCGGGAGCTGGTGAGCAGTTCTTC

d_gene: TRBD1
j_gene: TRBJ1-2
abundance: -
v_gene: TRBV30
CDR3aa: CAWSVDRGYGYTF
CDR3nt: TGTGCCTGGAGTGTCGACAGGGGCTACGGCTACACCTTC

d_gene: -
j_gene: TRBJ2-3
abundance: -
v_gene: TRBV28
CDR3aa: CASSLFPTDTQYF
CDR3nt: TGTGCCAGCAGTTTATTTCCCACAGATACGCAGTATTTT

d_gene: TRBD1
j_gene: TRBJ2-7
abundance: -
v_gene: TRBV18
CDR3aa: CASSPTGKGINEQYF
CDR3nt: TGTGCCAGCTCACCGACAGGGAAAGGGATCAACGAGCAGTACTTC

d_gene: -
j_gene: TRBJ2-3
abundance: -
v_gene: TRBV2
CDR3aa: CASKLAPDTQYF
CDR3nt: TGTGCCAGCAAGTTAGCGCCAGATACGCAGTATTTT

d_gene: -
j_gene: TRBJ2-7
abundance: -
v_gene: TRBV6-1
CDR3aa: CASSEDPGMAFYEQYF
CDR3nt: TGTGCCAGCAGTGAAGATCCTGGAATGGCCTTCTACGAGCAGTACTTC

d_gene: -
j_gene: TRBJ1-2
abundance: -
v_gene: TRBV30
CDR3aa: CAWSRTSYGYTF
CDR3nt: TGTGCCTGGAGTAGAACGAGCTATGGCTACACCTTC

d_gene: TRBD1
j_gene: TRBJ1-4
abundance: -
v_gene: TRBV27
CDR3aa: CASSPRQGPTATNEKLFF
CDR3nt: TGTGCCAGCAGTCCCCGACAGGGTCCCACTGCAACTAATGAAAAACTGTTTTTT

d_gene: -
j_gene: TRBJ2-7
abundance: once
v_gene: TRBV27
CDR3aa: CASSLSAGHRRQRPSYEQYF
CDR3nt: TGTGCCAGCAGTTTATCGGCGGGACACCGCCGACAACGTCCCTCCTACGAGCAGTACTTC

d_gene: -
j_gene: TRBJ1-6
abundance: -
v_gene: TRBV11-2
CDR3aa: CASSPKFNSPLHF
CDR3nt: TGTGCCAGCAGCCCTAAGTTCAATTCACCCCTCCACTTT

d_gene: -
j_gene: TRBJ2-2
abundance: -
v_gene: TRBV10-3
CDR3aa: CAIRSSTGELFF
CDR3nt: TGTGCCATCCGGAGCAGTACCGGGGAGCTGTTTTTT